The clone carrying this T cell receptor (beta chain) was observed many times. The antigen remains undetermined. CDR3 size: 16 residues. Germline-derived CDR1 and CDR2 are GTSNPN and SVGIG (reference sequence). V was clipped by 1 base and J by 2 bases, with 18 bases between them. The data belong to a study of T cells in Graves' hyperthyroidism and ophthalmopathy. Study-wide results and limits: Progression to ophthalmopathy was predicted a median of approximately 6.4 months early.

RNA transcripts provided the source from which TCR beta CDR3 regions were amplified. TCR CDR3 underwent first-round RT-PCR with the HTBI primer set. TCRdb processed the multiplex PCR reads anew with MiXCR; each CDR3 protein has one entry. The sample contains about 600,000 distinct CDR3 sequences, roughly a sixth of which appear only once. The sequence was collected from a woman between 35 and 50 years old with Graves' ophthalmopathy. The sample taken for sequencing was blood. The chain uses TRBV30 and TRBJ2-7, with D possibly TRBD1 on 5 matching bases. The CDR3 nucleotides read TGTGCCTGGAGTGCCCGGTGGGGCGCCCAAACCTACGAGCAGTACTTC. This codes for CAWSARWGAQTYEQYF.